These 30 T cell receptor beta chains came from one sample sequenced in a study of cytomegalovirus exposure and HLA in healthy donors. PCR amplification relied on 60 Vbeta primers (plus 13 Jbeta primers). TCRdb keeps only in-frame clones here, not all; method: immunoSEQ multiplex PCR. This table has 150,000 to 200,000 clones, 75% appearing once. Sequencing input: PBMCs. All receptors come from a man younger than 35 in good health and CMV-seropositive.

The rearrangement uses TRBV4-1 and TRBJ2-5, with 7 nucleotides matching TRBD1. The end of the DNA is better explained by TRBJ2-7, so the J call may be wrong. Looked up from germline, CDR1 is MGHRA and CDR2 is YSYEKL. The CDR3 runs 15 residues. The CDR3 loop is CASSQAQGVGYEQYF. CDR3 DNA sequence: TGCGCCAGCAGCCAAGCCCAGGGGGTTGGCTACGAGCAGTACTTC.

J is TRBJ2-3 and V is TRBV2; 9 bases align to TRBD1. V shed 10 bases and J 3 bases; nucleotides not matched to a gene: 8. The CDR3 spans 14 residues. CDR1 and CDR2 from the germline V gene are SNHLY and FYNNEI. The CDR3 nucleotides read TGTGCCACGATCCGGGACAGGGTTACAGATACGCAGTATTTT. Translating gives CATIRDRVTDTQYF.

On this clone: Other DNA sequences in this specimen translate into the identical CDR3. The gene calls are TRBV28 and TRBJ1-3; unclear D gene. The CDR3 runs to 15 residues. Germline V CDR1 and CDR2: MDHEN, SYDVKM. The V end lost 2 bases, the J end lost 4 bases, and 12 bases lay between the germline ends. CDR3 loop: CASSLDWGGGNTIYF. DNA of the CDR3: TGTGCCAGCAGTTTAGATTGGGGAGGGGGAAACACCATATATTTT.

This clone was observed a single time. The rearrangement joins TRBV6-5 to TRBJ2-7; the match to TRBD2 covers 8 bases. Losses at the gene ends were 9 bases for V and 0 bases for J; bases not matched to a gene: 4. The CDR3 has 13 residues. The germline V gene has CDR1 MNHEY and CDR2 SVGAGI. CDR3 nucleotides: TGTGCCAGTAGCGGGAAGAGCTCCTACGAGCAGTACTTC. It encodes CASSGKSSYEQYF.

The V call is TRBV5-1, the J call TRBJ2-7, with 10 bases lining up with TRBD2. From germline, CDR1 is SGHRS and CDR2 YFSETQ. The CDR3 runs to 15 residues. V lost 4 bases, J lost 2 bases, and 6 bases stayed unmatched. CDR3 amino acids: CASSPGTSEAYEQYF. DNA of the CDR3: TGCGCCAGCAGCCCAGGGACTAGCGAGGCCTACGAGCAGTACTTC.

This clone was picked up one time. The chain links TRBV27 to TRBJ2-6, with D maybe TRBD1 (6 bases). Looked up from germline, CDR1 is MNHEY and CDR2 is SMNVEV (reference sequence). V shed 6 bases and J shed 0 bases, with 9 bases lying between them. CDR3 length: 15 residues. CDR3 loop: CASRDRSSGANVLTF. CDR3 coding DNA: TGTGCCAGCAGGGACAGAAGCTCTGGGGCCAACGTCCTGACTTTC.

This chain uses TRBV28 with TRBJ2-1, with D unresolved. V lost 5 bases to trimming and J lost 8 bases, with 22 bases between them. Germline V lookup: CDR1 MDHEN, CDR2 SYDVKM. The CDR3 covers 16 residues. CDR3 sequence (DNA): TGTGCCAGCAGTGCCCCCTGGGCAGTCGGTAGTGATGAGCAGTTCTTC. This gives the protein CASSAPWAVGSDEQFF.

The CDR3, as DNA: TGTGCCAGCAGTTACGGGCAACCCTCTGGGGCCAACGTCCTGACTTTC. This codes for CASSYGQPSGANVLTF. This sequence joins TRBV6-5 and TRBJ2-6; unclear D gene. The CDR3 has 16 residues. CDR1 is MNHEY and CDR2 is SVGAGI in the germline V gene. Trimming shortened V by 2 bases and J by 0 bases, and 8 bases separated the two germline ends.

The CDR3 reads CAIPGRRDVDNEQFF. The CDR3 bases are TGCGCCATCCCAGGGCGTAGGGATGTCGACAATGAGCAGTTCTTC. V is TRBV10-1 and J is TRBJ2-1; TRBD1 might be the D (5 bases). Germline-derived CDR1 and CDR2 are WNHNN and SYGVQD (reference sequence). The CDR3 sequence is 15 residues long. V gave up 10 bases and J gave up 5 bases, with 21 bases separating them.

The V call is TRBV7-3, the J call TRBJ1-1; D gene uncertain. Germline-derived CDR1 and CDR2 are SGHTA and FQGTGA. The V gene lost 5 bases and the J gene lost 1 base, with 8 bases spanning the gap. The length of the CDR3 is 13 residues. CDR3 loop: CASSAHKNTEAFF. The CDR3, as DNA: TGTGCCAGCAGCGCTCACAAGAACACTGAAGCTTTCTTT.

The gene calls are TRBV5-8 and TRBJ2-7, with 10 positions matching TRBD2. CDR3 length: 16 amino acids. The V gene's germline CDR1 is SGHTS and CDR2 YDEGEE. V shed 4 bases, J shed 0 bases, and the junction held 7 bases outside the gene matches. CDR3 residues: CASSIGLADHSYEQYF. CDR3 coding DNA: TGTGCCAGCAGCATTGGACTAGCGGACCACTCCTACGAGCAGTACTTC.

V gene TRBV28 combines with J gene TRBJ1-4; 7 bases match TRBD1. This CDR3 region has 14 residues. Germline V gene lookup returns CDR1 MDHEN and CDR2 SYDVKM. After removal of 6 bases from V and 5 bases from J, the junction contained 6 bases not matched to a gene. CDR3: CASRSGTVNEKLFF. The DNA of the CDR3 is TGTGCCAGCAGGTCCGGGACAGTGAATGAAAAACTGTTTTTT.

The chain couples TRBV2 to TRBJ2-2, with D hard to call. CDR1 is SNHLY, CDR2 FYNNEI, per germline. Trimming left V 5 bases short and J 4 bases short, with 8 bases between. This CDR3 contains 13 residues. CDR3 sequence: CASSNTFTGELFF. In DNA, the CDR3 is TGTGCCAGCAGTAACACCTTCACCGGGGAGCTGTTTTTT.

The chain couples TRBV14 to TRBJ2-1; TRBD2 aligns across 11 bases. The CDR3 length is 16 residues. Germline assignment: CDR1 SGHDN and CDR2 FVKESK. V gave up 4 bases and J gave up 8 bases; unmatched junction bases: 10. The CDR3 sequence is CASSPFPLAGVDEQFF. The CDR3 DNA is TGTGCCAGCAGCCCCTTCCCACTAGCGGGAGTGGATGAGCAGTTCTTC.

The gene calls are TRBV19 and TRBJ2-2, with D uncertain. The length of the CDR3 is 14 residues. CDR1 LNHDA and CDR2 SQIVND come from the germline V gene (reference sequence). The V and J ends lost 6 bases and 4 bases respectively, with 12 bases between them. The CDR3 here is CASRQAGFTGELFF. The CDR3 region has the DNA TGTGCCAGTAGGCAAGCAGGTTTCACCGGGGAGCTGTTTTTT.

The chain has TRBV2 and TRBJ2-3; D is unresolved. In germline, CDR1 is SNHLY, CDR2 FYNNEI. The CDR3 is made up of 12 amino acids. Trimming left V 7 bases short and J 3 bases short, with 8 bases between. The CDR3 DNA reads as TGTGCCAGCAAATCCGTTACAGATACGCAGTATTTT. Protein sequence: CASKSVTDTQYF.

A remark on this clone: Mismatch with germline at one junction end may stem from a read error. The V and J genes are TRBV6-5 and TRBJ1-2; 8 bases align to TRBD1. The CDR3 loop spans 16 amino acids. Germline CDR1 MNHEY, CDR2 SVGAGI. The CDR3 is CASSSGGLYHNYGYPF. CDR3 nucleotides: TGTGCCAGCAGTTCAGGGGGCCTTTATCATAACTATGGCTACCCCTTC.

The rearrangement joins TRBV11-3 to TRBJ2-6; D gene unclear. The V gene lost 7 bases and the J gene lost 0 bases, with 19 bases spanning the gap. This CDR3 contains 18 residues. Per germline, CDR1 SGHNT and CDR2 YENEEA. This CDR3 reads CASNKPGEYYSGANVLTF. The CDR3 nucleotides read TGTGCCAGCAATAAGCCGGGTGAGTACTACTCTGGGGCCAACGTCCTGACTTTC.

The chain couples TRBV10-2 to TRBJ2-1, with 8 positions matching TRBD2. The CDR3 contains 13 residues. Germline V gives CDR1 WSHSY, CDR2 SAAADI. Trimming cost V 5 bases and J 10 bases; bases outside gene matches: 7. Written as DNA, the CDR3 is TGCGCCAGCAGTCGGCTAGCGGGCGGGGAGCAGTTCTTC. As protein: CASSRLAGGEQFF.

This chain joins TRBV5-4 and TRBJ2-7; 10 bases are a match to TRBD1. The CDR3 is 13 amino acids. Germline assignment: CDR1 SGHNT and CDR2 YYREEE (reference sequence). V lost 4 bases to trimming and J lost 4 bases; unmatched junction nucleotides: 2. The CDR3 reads CASSRQGAYEQYF. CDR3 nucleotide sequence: TGTGCCAGCAGCAGACAGGGGGCTTACGAGCAGTACTTC.

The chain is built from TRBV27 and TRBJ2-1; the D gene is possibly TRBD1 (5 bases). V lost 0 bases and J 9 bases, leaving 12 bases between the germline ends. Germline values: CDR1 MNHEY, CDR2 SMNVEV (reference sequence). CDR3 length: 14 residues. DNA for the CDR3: TGTGCCAGCAGTTTATCCAAAGGACATTTTGAGCAGTTCTTC. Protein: CASSLSKGHFEQFF.

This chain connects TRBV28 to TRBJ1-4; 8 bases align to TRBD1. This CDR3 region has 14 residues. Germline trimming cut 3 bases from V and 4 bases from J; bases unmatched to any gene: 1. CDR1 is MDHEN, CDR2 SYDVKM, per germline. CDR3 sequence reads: CASSLGQDNEKLFF. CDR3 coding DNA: TGTGCCAGCAGTTTGGGACAGGATAATGAAAAACTGTTTTTT.

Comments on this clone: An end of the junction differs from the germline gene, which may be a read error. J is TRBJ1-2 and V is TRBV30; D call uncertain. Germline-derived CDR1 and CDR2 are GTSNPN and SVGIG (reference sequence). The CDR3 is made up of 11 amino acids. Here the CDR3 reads CAWSVRDRHPF. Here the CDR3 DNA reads TGTGCCTGGAGTGTACGCGATCGCCACCCCTTC.

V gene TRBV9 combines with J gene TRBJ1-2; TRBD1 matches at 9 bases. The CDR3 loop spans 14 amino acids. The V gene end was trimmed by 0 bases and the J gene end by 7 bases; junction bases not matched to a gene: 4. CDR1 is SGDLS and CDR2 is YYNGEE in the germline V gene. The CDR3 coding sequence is TGTGCCAGCAGCGTAGTAGCGGACAGGGGTGGCTACACCTTC. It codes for CASSVVADRGGYTF.

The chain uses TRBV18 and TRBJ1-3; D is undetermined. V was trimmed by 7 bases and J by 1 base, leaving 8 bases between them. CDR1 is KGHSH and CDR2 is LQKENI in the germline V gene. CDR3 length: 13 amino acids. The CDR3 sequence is CASCERSGNTIYF. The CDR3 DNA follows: TGTGCCAGCTGTGAGAGGTCTGGAAACACCATATATTTT.

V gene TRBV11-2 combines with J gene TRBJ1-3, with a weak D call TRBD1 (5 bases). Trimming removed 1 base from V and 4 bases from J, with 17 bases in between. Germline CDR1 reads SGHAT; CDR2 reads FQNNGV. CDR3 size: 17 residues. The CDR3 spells CASSLVRYRREGNTIYF. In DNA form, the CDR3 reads TGTGCCAGCAGCTTAGTCCGGTACAGGCGGGAAGGAAACACCATATATTTT.

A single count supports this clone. In DNA form, the CDR3 reads TGTGCCAGTAGCGGACAGGGTATCGACGAGCAGTACTTC. This encodes CASSGQGIDEQYF. This chain connects TRBV19 to TRBJ2-7, with 8 positions matching TRBD1. Germline V gene data show CDR1 as LNHDA and CDR2 as SQIVND (reference sequence). This CDR3 is built from 13 residues. V gave up 6 bases and J gave up 5 bases; unmatched junction bases: 6.

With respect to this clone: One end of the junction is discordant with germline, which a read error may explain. This CDR3 reads CARSPASGAGQETQYF. CDR3 sequence (DNA): TGTGCCCGCAGCCCGGCGAGCGGGGCGGGCCAAGAGACCCAGTACTTC. The chain recombines TRBV7-8 with TRBJ2-5; the match to TRBD2 covers 7 bases. This CDR3 is 16 amino acids long. Germline V gene data show CDR1 as SGHVS and CDR2 as FQNEAQ.

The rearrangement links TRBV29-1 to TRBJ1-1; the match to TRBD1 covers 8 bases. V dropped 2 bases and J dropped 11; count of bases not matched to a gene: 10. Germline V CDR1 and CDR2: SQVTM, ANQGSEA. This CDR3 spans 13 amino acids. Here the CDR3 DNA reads TGCAGCGTTGAACAGGGGGCTTCACGGGCCGCTTTCTTT. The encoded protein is CSVEQGASRAAFF.

The CDR3: CASSQVLGGSYEQYF. CDR3 in DNA: TGCGCCAGCAGCCAAGTTTTGGGAGGGTCCTACGAGCAGTACTTC. The chain couples TRBV4-1 to TRBJ2-7, with TRBD2 identical over 7 bases. Germline CDR1 and CDR2: MGHRA and YSYEKL. The CDR3 has 15 residues. V trimming: 1 base; J trimming: 1 base; junction bases outside the gene matches: 4.